This T cell receptor beta chain comes out of a study of identical twins. General observations from the study: Among out-of-frame alpha sequences shared by twins, low generation probability occurred in excess.

This clonotype was seen only a few times. Its specificity is not known. TCRdb called the 5' RACE reads again in MiXCR, with one record for every CDR3 protein. The table includes hundreds of thousands of distinct CDR3 sequences, 15% to 20% detected once. This sample was shared with a second study, whose subject was T cells expressing NK-cell markers. That investigation notes: In the group of eight sequenced donors, seven were HCMV-seropositive and one was seronegative.

Source material: PBMCs. The TCR originated in a woman under 30 in good health.

The CDR3 nucleotides are TGTGCCAGCAGCTTAATAGGGGCCGGGGAGCTGTTTTTT. It is translated as CASSLIGAGELFF. This rearrangement joins TRBV7-2 to TRBJ2-2; weak D call: TRBD1 (5 bases). The CDR3 spans 13 residues. Per the germline V gene, CDR1 is SGHTA and CDR2 is FQGNSA. Deletions cut 2 bases from V and 6 bases from J, with 7 bases between. Full variable domain (outside the CDR3, taken from reference TRBV7-2 and TRBJ2-2): GAGVSQSPSNKVTEKGKDVELRCDPISGHTALYWYRQSLGQGLEFLIYFQGNSAPDKSGLPSDRFSAERTGGSVSTLTIQRTQQEDSAVYLCASSLIGAGELFFGEGSRLTVL.